Following are 28 T cell receptor beta chains from one sample sequenced in a study of blood T cells in healthy people across ages. Primers used in a second PCR of about 7 to 12 cycles were a sample-barcoded 5' primer and a J-beta primer mix. TCRdb re-called the 5' RACE reads through MiXCR, storing one row per CDR3 protein. Among roughly 730,000 distinct CDR3 sequences, just over 55% were seen once, and the ten largest hold 20% to 30%. The sample taken for sequencing was blood. These TCRs come from a man aged 40-49 years in good health.

The CDR3 protein is CANLPGHGVLGANVLTF. Here the CDR3 DNA reads TGTGCCAACCTTCCAGGACACGGGGTTTTGGGGGCCAACGTCCTGACTTTC. This chain links TRBV2 with TRBJ2-6, with D possibly called TRBD1 or TRBD2 (5 bases each). The germline CDR1 and CDR2 sequences are SNHLY and FYNNEI. Trimming removed 10 bases from V and 4 bases from J, with 23 bases in between. This CDR3 region has 17 residues.

The V call is TRBV4-3, the J call TRBJ2-5, with D possibly being TRBD2 (5 bases). The germline CDR1 and CDR2 sequences are LGHNA and YSLEER. This CDR3 has 16 amino acids. V was clipped by 0 bases and J by 5 bases, with 16 bases between them. In DNA, the CDR3 is TGCGCCAGCAGCCAAGATCTTAGAGGGAGCGGTGAGACCCAGTACTTC. Protein product: CASSQDLRGSGETQYF.

The V call is TRBV20-1, the J call TRBJ1-4, with D unclear. Per germline, CDR1 DFQATT and CDR2 SNEGSKA (reference sequence). The CDR3 is 15 residues long. V was trimmed by 6 bases and J by 2 bases, leaving 16 bases between them. The CDR3: CSATAPIWTNEKLFF. The CDR3 DNA reads as TGCAGTGCGACCGCGCCAATATGGACTAATGAAAAACTGTTTTTT.

This clonotype was counted only a few times. The chain recombines TRBV5-1 with TRBJ2-3, with TRBD2 matching 8 bases. V was pared by 4 bases and J by 9 bases, with 19 bases of the junction left unmatched. The CDR3 runs 17 residues. The germline gives CDR1 SGHRS, CDR2 YFSETQ. The CDR3 coding sequence is TGCGCCAGCAGCCACGCAGATACAGGCCCGACGGGGGGGACGCAGTATTTT. Amino acid sequence: CASSHADTGPTGGTQYF.

This clonotype came up a few times. The chain has TRBV20-1 and TRBJ2-1, with TRBD2 matching 7 bases. CDR1 is DFQATT, CDR2 SNEGSKA, per germline (reference sequence). V lost 0 bases and J lost 8; bases outside the gene matches: 7. This CDR3 has 14 amino acids. The DNA for the CDR3 is TGCAGTGCTAGAGAGGTGGGGGGGATACATGAGCAGTTCTTC. Translation gives CSAREVGGIHEQFF.

V usage is TRBV5-1 and J usage is TRBJ2-1; D is perhaps TRBD2 (7 bases). CDR1 and CDR2 from the germline V gene are SGHRS and YFSETQ. The CDR3 runs 15 residues. Trimming stripped 3 bases from V and 6 bases from J, with 16 bases between. CDR3 region: CASSSNRGGANEQFF. CDR3 DNA: TGCGCCAGCAGCTCAAACCGAGGGGGGGCCAATGAGCAGTTCTTC.

The chain carries TRBV2 and TRBJ1-1; tentatively, D is TRBD1 (5 bases). Trimming pared 11 bases from V and 6 bases from J, leaving 16 bases between. CDR1 is SNHLY and CDR2 is FYNNEI in the germline V gene. The CDR3 spans 12 residues. In DNA form, the CDR3 reads TGTGCCGACCAGGGTAAGAGGGCTGAAGCTTTCTTT. Translating gives CADQGKRAEAFF.

About this clonotype: It is unclear where the CDR3 begins or ends on the DNA, so no DNA is shown, and the CDR3 is as TCRdb lists it. This sequence joins TRBV6-5 and TRBJ1-1. The CDR3 spans 13 amino acids, including both terminal residues. From germline, CDR1 is MNHEY and CDR2 SVGAGI. This CDR3 reads CASSYFGNAEAFF.

This clonotype was seen a handful of times. The V and J genes are TRBV5-5 and TRBJ1-5; D is unresolved. The ends were cut back, 0 bases at V and 3 bases at J, with 13 bases in the middle. Germline V gives CDR1 SGHKS, CDR2 YYEKEE (reference sequence). This CDR3 spans 16 amino acids. CDR3: CASSLAYPGPNQPQHF. For the CDR3, the DNA is TGTGCCAGCAGCTTGGCGTATCCGGGCCCCAATCAGCCCCAGCATTTT. Filled out from reference TRBV5-5 and TRBJ1-5, the complete variable domain reads DAGVTQSPTHLIKTRGQQVTLRCSPISGHKSVSWYQQVLGQGPQFIFQYYEKEERGRGNFPDRFSARQFPNYSSELNVNALLLGDSALYLCASSLAYPGPNQPQHFGDGTRLSIL.

This chain connects TRBV4-3 to TRBJ2-2; 11 bases map to TRBD1. Germline V gene sequence: CDR1 LGHNA, CDR2 YSLEER. The CDR3 is 18 amino acids. V was clipped by 0 bases and J by 6 bases; unmatched bases: 9. The CDR3 sequence: CASSQDWGDRGIPGELFF. In nucleotides, the CDR3 is TGCGCCAGCAGCCAAGATTGGGGGGACAGGGGGATTCCCGGGGAGCTGTTTTTT.

The V and J genes are TRBV28 and TRBJ1-6, with TRBD1 matching over 9 bases. CDR3 length: 15 residues. Germline V lookup: CDR1 MDHEN, CDR2 SYDVKM. V was clipped by 7 bases and J by 10 bases; unmatched bases: 11. CDR3 DNA: TGTGCCAGCACCCCGGGACAGGGACGGTACTCACCCCTCCACTTT. Its translation is CASTPGQGRYSPLHF.

A few counts support this clonotype. The chain has TRBV6-5 and TRBJ2-1, with D possibly TRBD2 on 5 matching bases. CDR1 and CDR2 from the germline V gene are MNHEY and SVGAGI. There are 11 residues in the CDR3. Trimming removed 3 bases from V and 10 bases from J, with 7 bases in between. The DNA of the CDR3 is TGTGCCAGCAGTTATCCGGGGGAGCAGTTCTTC. Protein product: CASSYPGEQFF.

The V gene is TRBV10-2, the J gene TRBJ2-7; the D call may be TRBD1 or TRBD2 (5 bases each). Trimming shortened V by 8 bases and J by 7 bases, and 21 bases separated the two germline ends. The CDR3 runs 14 residues. The germline CDR1 and CDR2 sequences are WSHSY and SAAADI. CDR3 nucleotide sequence: TGCGCCAGCCGTGGGGGTGCGGCTCCGCGGGAGCAGTACTTC. Its translation is CASRGGAAPREQYF.

This clonotype was detected a few times. The rearrangement joins TRBV9 to TRBJ2-1, with D tentatively TRBD2 (6 bases). The germline gives CDR1 SGDLS, CDR2 YYNGEE. The CDR3 sequence is 11 residues long. The germline V and J ends were trimmed by 10 bases and 6 bases, with 11 bases remaining between them. In nucleotides, the CDR3 is TGTGCCTCGACTAGTTCCAATGAGCAGTTCTTC. It translates to CASTSSNEQFF.

The sample holds a few counts of this clonotype. The chain links TRBV12-3 or TRBV12-4 to TRBJ1-5; 9 positions match TRBD1. V was pared by 3 bases and J by 6 bases, with 9 bases of the junction left unmatched. The CDR3 length is 16 residues. The CDR3 DNA sequence: TGTGCCAGCAGTTTCCCACAGGGGGCACGTTCTCAGCCCCAGCATTTT. It specifies CASSFPQGARSQPQHF.

This clonotype has more than one count but fewer than ten. The rearrangement links TRBV6-6 to TRBJ1-2, with no clear D. Trimming cost V 4 bases and J 3 bases, with 9 bases left between them. Germline CDR1 MNHNY, CDR2 SVGAGI (reference sequence). The CDR3 has 13 residues. CDR3 region: CASSSRRDYGYTF. In DNA, the CDR3 is TGTGCCAGCAGTTCCCGACGGGACTATGGCTACACCTTC.

The chain couples TRBV4-3 to TRBJ1-3, with D perhaps matching TRBD1 (5 bases). Deletions cut 5 bases from V and 4 bases from J, with 9 bases between. The CDR3 totals 13 residues. CDR1 and CDR2 from the germline V gene are LGHNA and YSLEER. The DNA for the CDR3 is TGCGCCAGCAGCGGGGGACTGGGAAACACCATATATTTT. Its protein product is CASSGGLGNTIYF.

The V and J genes are TRBV7-3 and TRBJ2-1; D gene unclear. Germline CDR1 SGHTA, CDR2 FQGTGA. This CDR3 is built from 15 residues. The V and J ends lost 5 bases and 1 base respectively, with 12 bases between them. The CDR3 protein is CASSPVKGSYNEQFF. CDR3 bases: TGTGCCAGCAGCCCAGTCAAAGGGTCCTACAATGAGCAGTTCTTC.

The gene calls are TRBV4-2 and TRBJ2-7; D is ambiguous. In germline, CDR1 is LGHNA, CDR2 YNFKEQ. The CDR3 loop spans 13 amino acids. The V gene lost 5 bases and the J gene lost 3 bases, with 11 bases spanning the gap. Written as DNA, the CDR3 is TGTGCCAGCAGCGCCCGTCGCGGCTACGAGCAGTACTTC. Its protein product is CASSARRGYEQYF.

CDR3 DNA sequence: TGTGCCAGCAGGCTCATGACAGGCATCAATGAGCAGTTCTTC. As protein: CASRLMTGINEQFF. The V and J genes are TRBV27 and TRBJ2-1, with D maybe TRBD1 (6 bases). The germline V gene has CDR1 MNHEY and CDR2 SMNVEV (reference sequence). CDR3 length: 14 amino acids. The V gene lost 6 bases and the J gene lost 6 bases, with 15 bases spanning the gap.

The CDR3 spells CASSLGQGGEQYF. Written as DNA, the CDR3 is TGCGCCAGCAGCTTGGGGCAGGGCGGCGAGCAGTACTTC. The chain has TRBV5-1 and TRBJ2-5; possible D gene TRBD1, 5 bases. Gene TRBJ2-7 matches the end of the DNA better, so the J call may be wrong. Germline CDR1 reads SGHRS; CDR2 reads YFSETQ. The CDR3 has 13 amino acids.

V and J are TRBV20-1 and TRBJ1-2; 7 bases agree with TRBD1. This CDR3 is built from 13 residues. Germline trimming cut 5 bases from V and 2 bases from J; bases unmatched to any gene: 5. Looked up from germline, CDR1 is DFQATT and CDR2 is SNEGSKA (reference sequence). The CDR3 here is CSAPQGTNYGYTF. The CDR3 nucleotides are TGCAGTGCTCCACAGGGGACCAACTATGGCTACACCTTC.

The gene calls are TRBV24-1 and TRBJ2-3; D ambiguous. This CDR3 region has 15 residues. Looked up from germline, CDR1 is KGHDR and CDR2 is SFDVKD. V was trimmed by 1 base and J by 1 base, leaving 8 bases between them. The CDR3 loop is CATSDFGQGTDTQYF. The CDR3 DNA sequence: TGTGCCACCAGTGATTTTGGGCAAGGCACAGATACGCAGTATTTT.

The chain recombines TRBV27 with TRBJ2-5; no firm D call. Germline V gives CDR1 MNHEY, CDR2 SMNVEV (reference sequence). Trimming removed 5 bases at V and 4 bases at J, with 8 bases between. The CDR3 contains 12 residues. CDR3 residues: CASSHPGETQYF. In DNA, the CDR3 is TGTGCCAGCAGTCACCCAGGAGAGACCCAGTACTTC.

J is TRBJ2-7 and V is TRBV11-2, with 7 bases identical to TRBD2. The germline CDR1 and CDR2 sequences are SGHAT and FQNNGV. The length of the CDR3 is 16 residues. J was trimmed by 3 bases and V by 1 base; bases with no gene match: 9. CDR3 coding DNA: TGTGCCAGCAGCTTAGGACCAGCGGGGAGCAACTACGAGCAGTACTTC. This gives the protein CASSLGPAGSNYEQYF.

This clonotype was detected only a few times. J is TRBJ2-7 and V is TRBV20-1, with D tentatively TRBD2 (5 bases). CDR3 length: 14 residues. Germline-derived CDR1 and CDR2 are DFQATT and SNEGSKA (reference sequence). The ends were cut back, 1 base at V and 0 bases at J, with 10 bases in the middle. CDR3 in amino acids: CSARGPGNSYEQYF. The CDR3 DNA reads as TGCAGTGCTAGAGGTCCCGGGAACTCCTACGAGCAGTACTTC.

Comment on this clonotype: The junction departs from the called germline gene at one end, perhaps through a read error. The V gene is TRBV7-8, the J gene TRBJ2-5; D unresolved. Germline assignment: CDR1 SGHVS and CDR2 FQNEAQ. The CDR3 is 16 amino acids. The CDR3 loop is CVSTTASQYLFGTQYF. The CDR3 DNA is TGTGTCAGCACCACCGCCTCACAGTATTTGTTTGGGACCCAGTACTTC.

The chain combines TRBV6-2 or TRBV6-3 with TRBJ1-5, with D perhaps TRBD1 (5 bases). The V end lost 2 bases, the J end lost 6 bases, and 11 bases lay between the germline ends. Germline loops: CDR1 MNHEY, CDR2 SVGEGT. CDR3 length equals 14 residues. The CDR3 region is CASSYGGRGQPQHF. The CDR3 DNA follows: TGTGCCAGCAGTTACGGGGGTCGGGGTCAGCCCCAGCATTTT.